Presented here are 10 T cell receptor beta chains from one specimen sequenced in a study of shared clonotypes between healthy human individuals. Sequenced by immunoSEQ multiplex PCR; TCRdb stores in-frame clones only, minus some. The sample has 300,000 to 400,000 clones, less than 75% seen once. The specimen was memory CD4+ T cells sorted from blood. This sample's subset: CD45RA-negative fraction. The source of these receptors is a man aged 25-45 years in good health.

The chain links TRBV5-6 to TRBJ1-4; D is possibly TRBD1 (5 bases). Germline-derived CDR1 and CDR2 are SGHDT and YYEEEE. The CDR3 length is 16 residues. V lost 0 bases, J lost 0 bases, and 9 bases lay in between. For the CDR3, the DNA is TGTGCCAGCAGCTTGGCCTGGGGGGCAACTAATGAAAAACTGTTTTTT. This sequence encodes CASSLAWGATNEKLFF. The variable domain in full, with the rest retrieved from reference TRBV5-6 and TRBJ1-4, is DAGVTQSPTHLIKTRGQQVTLRCSPKSGHDTVSWYQQALGQGPQFIFQYYEEEERQRGNFPDRFSGHQFPNYSSELNVNALLLGDSALYLCASSLAWGATNEKLFFGSGTQLSVL.

The chain couples TRBV7-2 to TRBJ2-7; 7 nucleotides agree with TRBD2. J lost 6 bases, V lost 5 bases, and 10 bases had no gene match. Germline V gives CDR1 SGHTA, CDR2 FQGNSA. The length of the CDR3 is 14 residues. CDR3: CASSQSGGGVEQYF. As DNA, the CDR3 is TGTGCCAGCAGCCAATCGGGGGGAGGGGTCGAGCAGTACTTC.

CDR3 in amino acids: CASSYQKTSADNEQFF. DNA of the CDR3: TGTGCCAGCAGTTACCAAAAGACTAGCGCTGACAATGAGCAGTTCTTC. V usage is TRBV6-6 and J usage is TRBJ2-1; 8 bases align to TRBD2. Germline V CDR1 and CDR2: MNHNY, SVGAGI (reference sequence). Trimming at V came to 2 bases and at J to 5 bases, leaving 8 bases not matched to a gene. CDR3 length equals 16 residues.

The chain carries TRBV5-8 and TRBJ1-5, with D possibly TRBD1 on 6 matching bases. V was cut by 0 bases and J by 9 bases, with 16 bases left in between. The CDR3 runs to 15 residues. The germline gives CDR1 SGHTS, CDR2 YDEGEE. The CDR3 spells CASSLGQGRSLPQHF. The DNA for the CDR3 is TGTGCCAGCAGCTTGGGGCAGGGGCGTTCTTTGCCCCAGCATTTT.

This clone was seen only a few times. The rearrangement links TRBV5-6 to TRBJ1-4; maybe TRBD1 (6 bases). The V and J ends lost 5 bases and 6 bases respectively, with 14 bases between them. CDR1 is SGHDT and CDR2 is YYEEEE in the germline V gene. This CDR3 contains 14 residues. The CDR3 sequence: CASSQGRRDEKLFF. The DNA for the CDR3 is TGTGCCAGCAGTCAGGGGCGCCGGGATGAAAAACTGTTTTTT. Full variable domain (remainder filled in from reference TRBV5-6 and TRBJ1-4): DAGVTQSPTHLIKTRGQQVTLRCSPKSGHDTVSWYQQALGQGPQFIFQYYEEEERQRGNFPDRFSGHQFPNYSSELNVNALLLGDSALYLCASSQGRRDEKLFFGSGTQLSVL.

This chain connects TRBV5-1 to TRBJ1-1, with D unresolved. The CDR3 is 16 residues long. Germline-derived CDR1 and CDR2 are SGHRS and YFSETQ. V lost 3 bases, J lost 1 base, and 16 bases lay in between. The DNA for the CDR3 is TGCGCCAGCAGCTCAAGCGCCACAAGGAAGAACACTGAAGCTTTCTTT. It is translated as CASSSSATRKNTEAFF.

This clone has a single count. This chain uses TRBV2 with TRBJ2-4; 8 bases align to TRBD2. Germline CDR1 SNHLY, CDR2 FYNNEI. Germline trimming cut 0 bases from V and 7 bases from J; bases unmatched to any gene: 5. This CDR3 contains 15 residues. The CDR3 region has the DNA TGTGCCAGCAGTGAAGCGCTTCCTAGCGGGAACATTCAGTACTTC. This gives the protein CASSEALPSGNIQYF.

Of note for this clone: Only one base separates this from a far larger clonotype, so it likely reflects a read error. V gene TRBV2 combines with J gene TRBJ2-1, with D maybe TRBD2 (5 bases). The V and J ends lost 6 bases and 0 bases respectively, with 9 bases between them. This CDR3 comprises 14 residues. Germline CDR1 SNHLY, CDR2 FYNNEI. The CDR3, as DNA: TGTGCCAGCAGGGGAGAAAGCTCCTACAATGAGCAGTTCTTC. It yields the protein CASRGESSYNEQFF.

The genes are TRBV11-2 and TRBJ2-3; D assignment may be TRBD1 or TRBD2 (5 bases each). CDR1 SGHAT and CDR2 FQNNGV come from the germline V gene. CDR3 length equals 19 residues. V was shortened by 2 bases and J by 3 bases, with 24 bases between the two germline ends. CDR3 region: CASSLLKGMGEIRTDTQYF. DNA of the CDR3: TGTGCCAGCAGCTTACTAAAGGGTATGGGGGAGATCAGGACAGATACGCAGTATTTT.

This clone was seen at least ten times. The V gene is TRBV7-2, the J gene TRBJ1-1; tentatively, D is TRBD1 (5 bases). Germline lookup yields CDR1 SGHTA and CDR2 FQGNSA. This CDR3 has 12 residues. V lost 1 base, J lost 11 bases, and 11 bases lay in between. The CDR3 protein is CASSLDRRMAFF. The CDR3 nucleotides are TGTGCCAGCAGCTTAGACAGGAGGATGGCTTTCTTT.